One and the same sample provided the 4 T cell receptor beta chains below, sequenced in a study of blood T cell repertoires in COVID-19. The table came from immunoSEQ multiplex PCR; TCRdb's copy has only in-frame clones and leaves some out. The sample records a few hundred thousand clones, more than 70% being singletons. The material sequenced was peripheral blood. The receptors shown here come from a woman aged 50 to 60 who had recovered from COVID-19.

V gene TRBV2 combines with J gene TRBJ1-1; D not certain. The CDR3 is 15 amino acids. Germline V gene data show CDR1 as SNHLY and CDR2 as FYNNEI. V lost 6 bases, J lost 1 base, and 15 bases lay in between. This CDR3 is CASRLSTGANTEAFF. The CDR3 DNA reads as TGTGCCAGCAGGTTGAGTACGGGAGCGAACACTGAAGCTTTCTTT.

V is TRBV3-1 (or the pseudogene TRBV3-2) and J is TRBJ1-1, with unresolved D. Germline-derived CDR1 and CDR2 are LGHDT and YNNKEL (reference sequence). The CDR3 totals 13 residues. Trimming shortened V by 3 bases and J by 3 bases, and 8 bases separated the two germline ends. This CDR3 is CASSQSTHTEAFF. CDR3 sequence (DNA): TGTGCCAGCAGCCAGTCAACTCACACTGAAGCTTTCTTT.

The V call is TRBV11-2, the J call TRBJ1-2, with D maybe TRBD1 (6 bases). Germline CDR1 and CDR2: SGHAT and FQNNGV. Deletions cut 6 bases from V and 3 bases from J, with 8 bases between. The CDR3 is 12 amino acids. CDR3 amino acids: CASRQGHYGYTF. The DNA for the CDR3 is TGTGCCAGCAGGCAGGGGCACTATGGCTACACCTTC.

This clone occurred a few times. This chain connects TRBV18 to TRBJ1-5; D gene ambiguous. Germline values: CDR1 KGHSH, CDR2 LQKENI. The V gene lost 4 bases and the J gene lost 2 bases, with 9 bases spanning the gap. The CDR3 is 14 amino acids. CDR3 in amino acids: CASSLEGGNQPQHF. In nucleotides, the CDR3 is TGTGCCAGCTCACTGGAGGGAGGCAATCAGCCCCAGCATTTT.